The 29 T cell receptor beta chains below come from one sample, sequenced in a study of blood T cell repertoires in COVID-19. Measured with immunoSEQ multiplex PCR; TCRdb has only the in-frame clones, and not every one. The sample includes roughly 180,000 clones, around 85% of them seen just once. Sequencing was done on a sample of peripheral blood. These receptors came from an older man with COVID-19, enrolled during active disease.

CDR3 region: CASSLQPGQGNQPQHF. The DNA of the CDR3 is TGTGCCAGCAGCTTGCAACCGGGACAGGGTAATCAGCCCCAGCATTTT. The V call is TRBV5-5, the J call TRBJ1-5, with 9 bases lining up with TRBD1. Germline CDR1 is SGHKS and CDR2 is YYEKEE (reference sequence). V gave up 1 base and J gave up 4 bases; unmatched junction bases: 6. The CDR3 extends over 16 amino acids. The full variable domain, with the rest looked up from reference TRBV5-5 and TRBJ1-5, is DAGVTQSPTHLIKTRGQQVTLRCSPISGHKSVSWYQQVLGQGPQFIFQYYEKEERGRGNFPDRFSARQFPNYSSELNVNALLLGDSALYLCASSLQPGQGNQPQHFGDGTRLSIL.

The gene calls are TRBV5-5 and TRBJ2-7; unclear D gene. This CDR3 is 15 amino acids long. The V end was cut by 0 bases, the J end by 3 bases, with 13 bases between. Germline loops: CDR1 SGHKS, CDR2 YYEKEE (reference sequence). In DNA, the CDR3 is TGTGCCAGCAGCTTGGGGGCGAATATGTTCTACGAGCAGTACTTC. Amino acids: CASSLGANMFYEQYF. Complete variable domain (other parts from reference TRBV5-5 and TRBJ2-7): DAGVTQSPTHLIKTRGQQVTLRCSPISGHKSVSWYQQVLGQGPQFIFQYYEKEERGRGNFPDRFSARQFPNYSSELNVNALLLGDSALYLCASSLGANMFYEQYFGPGTRLTVT.

J is TRBJ2-7 and V is TRBV18; TRBD2 is a possible D gene (6 bases). This CDR3 spans 16 amino acids. The germline V gene encodes CDR1 KGHSH and CDR2 LQKENI. Trimming removed 5 bases from V and 0 bases from J, with 17 bases in between. The CDR3 DNA reads TGTGCCAGCTCAAAATTGGGGACGACTAGCTCCTACGAGCAGTACTTC. Translating it yields CASSKLGTTSSYEQYF.

The chain links TRBV28 to TRBJ2-3; 10 bases fit TRBD1. The J segment lost 3 bases and the V segment lost 6 bases, leaving 6 bases of the junction unmatched. This CDR3 region has 15 residues. The germline CDR1 and CDR2 sequences are MDHEN and SYDVKM. CDR3 sequence (DNA): TGTGCCAGCAGGGGAGGACAGGGGGGTACAGATACGCAGTATTTT. Translation: CASRGGQGGTDTQYF.

The chain recombines TRBV5-4 with TRBJ2-3; tentative D call: TRBD2 (6 bases). The CDR3 runs to 15 residues. Germline V gene sequence: CDR1 SGHNT, CDR2 YYREEE (reference sequence). V lost 0 bases, J lost 0 bases, and 8 bases lay in between. The CDR3 loop is CASSLAGDSTDTQYF. CDR3 bases: TGTGCCAGCAGCTTGGCGGGGGACAGCACAGATACGCAGTATTTT.

This sequence joins TRBV19 and TRBJ2-3, with 12 bases fitting TRBD2. From germline, CDR1 is LNHDA and CDR2 SQIVND (reference sequence). The trim removed 10 bases at V and 6 bases at J, leaving 14 bases unmatched. The CDR3 covers 16 residues. The CDR3 sequence is CATSRLAGGLTDTQYF. The CDR3 nucleotides are TGTGCCACAAGCAGGCTAGCGGGGGGGCTTACGGATACGCAGTATTTT.

This clone has just one count. The chain combines TRBV3-1 (or the pseudogene TRBV3-2) with TRBJ2-7, with TRBD2 matching over 7 bases. V lost 4 bases, J lost 5 bases, and 8 bases stayed unmatched. Germline V gene sequence: CDR1 LGHDT, CDR2 YNNKEL (reference sequence). This CDR3 is built from 14 residues. CDR3 region: CASSLSVGGDEQYF. Here the CDR3 DNA reads TGTGCCAGCAGCCTCTCAGTGGGAGGGGACGAGCAGTACTTC.

In this sample, this clone turned up a few times. The V gene is TRBV5-1, the J gene TRBJ1-1; D is unclear. V lost 0 bases to trimming and J lost 7 bases, with 10 bases between them. The CDR3 consists of 13 residues. The germline gives CDR1 SGHRS, CDR2 YFSETQ. CDR3 bases: TGCGCCAGCAGCTTGGCCGGCGGGTTTGAAGCTTTCTTT. Amino acids: CASSLAGGFEAFF.

The rearrangement uses TRBV18 and TRBJ2-5; maybe TRBD2 (6 bases). Trimming took 1 base from V and 3 from J, leaving 12 bases between them. Germline CDR1 KGHSH, CDR2 LQKENI. The CDR3 is made up of 15 amino acids. CDR3 in amino acids: CASSPQRDSKETQYF. The CDR3 bases are TGTGCCAGCTCACCACAACGGGACTCAAAAGAGACCCAGTACTTC.

The rearrangement links TRBV21-1 to TRBJ2-7; the DNA was not compared with TRBD1, the D call given in the table. TRBV21-1 has pseudogene status. This CDR3 is 14 amino acids long. The CDR3 spells CASTVVTGKNEQYF. The CDR3 DNA follows: TGTGCCAGCACCGTGGTGACAGGGAAGAACGAGCAGTACTTC.

The chain combines TRBV18 with TRBJ2-7, with D possibly being TRBD1 (5 bases). The CDR3 loop spans 12 amino acids. The V end was cut by 5 bases, the J end by 0 bases, with 5 bases between. Germline-derived CDR1 and CDR2 are KGHSH and LQKENI. The CDR3: CASSGASYEQYF. In DNA, the CDR3 is TGTGCCAGCTCAGGGGCCTCCTACGAGCAGTACTTC.

The gene calls are TRBV11-1 and TRBJ2-3, with D unclear. The CDR3 is 13 residues long. Germline V CDR1 and CDR2: SGHAT, FQDESV (reference sequence). V was shortened by 0 bases and J by 5 bases, with 6 bases between the two germline ends. The CDR3 bases are TGTGCCAGCAGCTTAGCGCGAGTAGATACGCAGTATTTT. Protein: CASSLARVDTQYF.

The gene calls are TRBV10-3 and TRBJ1-6; 7 bases are shared with TRBD1. The CDR3 has 14 residues. Germline CDR1 reads ENHRY; CDR2 reads SYGVKD. J gave up 8 bases and V 7 bases, and 8 bases lay outside the gene matches. CDR3 sequence (DNA): TGTGCCATCAATTCAGGACAGGCGGATTCACCCCTCCACTTT. It yields the protein CAINSGQADSPLHF.

The V call is TRBV6-5, the J call TRBJ1-6; 9 bases line up with TRBD1. Germline trimming cut 6 bases from V and 7 bases from J; bases unmatched to any gene: 7. The CDR3 spans 15 residues. Germline-derived CDR1 and CDR2 are MNHEY and SVGAGI. The CDR3 protein is CASRVPGQGNSPLHF. DNA for the CDR3: TGTGCCAGCAGAGTCCCGGGACAGGGAAATTCACCCCTCCACTTT.

The rearrangement links TRBV3-1 (or the pseudogene TRBV3-2) to TRBJ2-7; TRBD2 aligns across 11 bases. Germline-derived CDR1 and CDR2 are LGHDT and YNNKEL (reference sequence). V was clipped by 2 bases and J by 13 bases; unmatched bases: 10. The CDR3 contains 14 residues. As DNA, the CDR3 is TGTGCCAGCAGCCAATCTAGCGGGGGGCTATCGCTCTACTTC. Protein product: CASSQSSGGLSLYF.

The gene calls are TRBV6-6 and TRBJ1-1; unclear D gene. Trimming removed 2 bases from V and 3 bases from J, with 10 bases in between. This CDR3 is 14 amino acids long. Germline V gene data show CDR1 as MNHNY and CDR2 as SVGAGI (reference sequence). The CDR3, as DNA: TGTGCCAGCAGTTACGAGGGCCCCGACACTGAAGCTTTCTTT. The encoded protein is CASSYEGPDTEAFF.

The gene calls are TRBV28 and TRBJ1-1; no clear D gene. The V and J ends lost 7 bases and 1 base respectively, with 16 bases between them. Germline CDR1 is MDHEN and CDR2 is SYDVKM. The CDR3 runs to 15 residues. The CDR3 loop is CASTLSGSANTEAFF. In DNA, the CDR3 is TGTGCCAGCACCTTATCGGGATCGGCGAACACTGAAGCTTTCTTT.

This chain connects TRBV5-1 to TRBJ2-3, with TRBD2 matching 11 bases. Germline CDR1 is SGHRS and CDR2 is YFSETQ. The CDR3 consists of 15 residues. V lost 3 bases to trimming and J lost 1 base; unmatched junction nucleotides: 1. The CDR3, as DNA: TGCGCCAGCAGCTCGACTAGCGGGGGCACAGATACGCAGTATTTT. This gives the protein CASSSTSGGTDTQYF.

This chain connects TRBV10-3 to TRBJ1-3; 7 nucleotides match TRBD1. Germline V lookup: CDR1 ENHRY, CDR2 SYGVKD. V lost 11 bases and J lost 1; bases outside the gene matches: 8. This CDR3 is built from 14 residues. CDR3 residues: CAVRPGQSGNTIYF. The CDR3 nucleotides read TGTGCCGTCCGCCCGGGACAGTCTGGAAACACCATATATTTT.

The chain employs TRBV14 and TRBJ1-2; 7 bases line up with TRBD1. The CDR3 contains 13 residues. J lost 3 bases, V lost 4 bases, and 2 bases had no gene match. CDR1 is SGHDN and CDR2 is FVKESK in the germline V gene. The CDR3 spells CASSRDRDYGYTF. The CDR3 coding sequence is TGTGCCAGCAGCCGAGACAGGGACTATGGCTACACCTTC.

This rearrangement joins TRBV19 to TRBJ2-1; TRBD2 matches at 9 bases. V was pared by 1 base and J by 7 bases, with 5 bases of the junction left unmatched. Germline V gene lookup returns CDR1 LNHDA and CDR2 SQIVND (reference sequence). This CDR3 is built from 15 residues. The CDR3 DNA reads as TGTGCCAGTAGTATAGGCAGCGGGGGGCGGAATGAGCAGTTCTTC. This codes for CASSIGSGGRNEQFF.

The genes are TRBV2 and TRBJ2-7, with TRBD1 matching over 12 bases. The CDR3 length is 13 residues. V gave up 6 bases and J gave up 5 bases; unmatched junction bases: 2. CDR1 SNHLY and CDR2 FYNNEI come from the germline V gene. CDR3 residues: CASRGTGGDEQYF. The CDR3 DNA is TGTGCCAGCAGGGGGACAGGGGGCGACGAGCAGTACTTC. Combining the CDR3 with reference TRBV2 and TRBJ2-7 gives the whole variable domain EPEVTQTPSHQVTQMGQEVILRCVPISNHLYFYWYRQILGQKVEFLVSFYNNEISEKSEIFDDQFSVERPDGSNFTLKIRSTKLEDSAMYFCASRGTGGDEQYFGPGTRLTVT.

The V gene is TRBV3-1 (or the pseudogene TRBV3-2), the J gene TRBJ1-2, with D perhaps matching TRBD1 (6 bases). The CDR3 has 15 residues. Germline CDR1 LGHDT, CDR2 YNNKEL (reference sequence). Trimming took 3 bases from V and 8 from J, leaving 19 bases between them. CDR3 amino acids: CASSHGTGRTGGYTF. The DNA of the CDR3 is TGTGCCAGCAGCCATGGGACGGGCCGAACAGGGGGCTACACCTTC.

This sequence joins TRBV7-6 and TRBJ2-1; 7 positions agree with TRBD1. V lost 0 bases and J lost 7; bases outside the gene matches: 9. The V gene's germline CDR1 is SGHVS and CDR2 FNYEAQ. This CDR3 has 16 residues. The CDR3 reads CASSLAGKQGKNEQFF. The CDR3 DNA sequence: TGTGCCAGCAGCTTAGCCGGGAAACAGGGGAAGAATGAGCAGTTCTTC.

The J gene is TRBJ2-5, the V gene TRBV6-1, with 12 bases matching TRBD2. CDR3 length: 16 residues. Germline CDR1 reads MNHNS; CDR2 reads SASEGT. V dropped 4 bases and J dropped 1; count of bases not matched to a gene: 4. The CDR3 region has the DNA TGTGCCAGCAGTGGACGACTAGCGGGGGTCCAAGAGACCCAGTACTTC. Its translation is CASSGRLAGVQETQYF.

The gene calls are TRBV10-3 and TRBJ1-5; the D is unclear. Germline V gene sequence: CDR1 ENHRY, CDR2 SYGVKD. The V gene lost 0 bases and the J gene lost 3 bases, with 6 bases spanning the gap. This CDR3 is built from 14 residues. In DNA, the CDR3 is TGTGCCATCAGTGAGTCTTACACCAATCAGCCCCAGCATTTT. Translation gives CAISESYTNQPQHF.

This clone came up a few times. This CDR3 reads CASSPLRGRQETQYF. The CDR3 DNA follows: TGTGCCAGCAGCCCACTGCGGGGCCGTCAAGAGACCCAGTACTTC. The gene calls are TRBV11-2 and TRBJ2-5, with a tentative D call TRBD2 (6 bases). Germline-derived CDR1 and CDR2 are SGHAT and FQNNGV. The CDR3 length is 15 residues. V was clipped by 5 bases and J by 2 bases, with 15 bases between them.

The J gene is TRBJ1-2, the V gene TRBV19; 9 nucleotides agree with TRBD1. V shed 6 bases, J shed 3 bases, and the junction held 20 bases outside the gene matches. The length of the CDR3 is 19 residues. Germline V gene data show CDR1 as LNHDA and CDR2 as SQIVND (reference sequence). DNA of the CDR3: TGTGCCAGTAGCGCAACGGACAGGGGAGACCTCGAGGCCCACTATGGCTACACCTTC. Protein: CASSATDRGDLEAHYGYTF.

The rearrangement links TRBV10-3 to TRBJ1-2; 9 bases agree with TRBD1. Losses at the gene ends were 3 bases for V and 3 bases for J; bases not matched to a gene: 2. Germline CDR1 and CDR2: ENHRY and SYGVKD. The CDR3 extends over 14 amino acids. CDR3 sequence reads: CAISEWTGDYGYTF. CDR3 in DNA: TGTGCCATCAGTGAATGGACAGGGGACTATGGCTACACCTTC.